Shown below are 25 T cell receptor beta chains from a single sample sequenced in a study of shared clonotypes between healthy human individuals. Clones were sequenced by immunoSEQ multiplex PCR, and TCRdb holds only the in-frame ones, with some missing. The sample lists some 790,000 clones, roughly two thirds occurring once. Sequencing was carried out using memory CD4+ T cells sorted from blood. The subset is: CD45RA-negative fraction. Receptors originate from a woman aged 30 to 39 in good health.

The rearrangement uses TRBV5-1 and TRBJ2-2; weak D call: TRBD2 (6 bases). The CDR3 has 15 amino acids. The V gene's germline CDR1 is SGHRS and CDR2 YFSETQ. Trimming pared 0 bases from V and 6 bases from J, leaving 12 bases between. The CDR3 nucleotides read TGCGCCAGCAGCTTGGTTGCTAGCGATGCCGGGGAGCTGTTTTTT. Protein sequence: CASSLVASDAGELFF.

The chain has TRBV7-2 and TRBJ2-3; TRBD2 matches 7 bases. V shed 6 bases and J 2 bases; nucleotides not matched to a gene: 20. Germline V gene lookup returns CDR1 SGHTA and CDR2 FQGNSA. CDR3 length equals 19 residues. In DNA form, the CDR3 reads TGTGCCAGCAGTAGATGGGGGACGAGACTAGCTGATACCACAGATACGCAGTATTTT. Its translation is CASSRWGTRLADTTDTQYF.

This chain connects TRBV10-2 to TRBJ1-4; TRBD1 matches at 8 bases. V dropped 6 bases and J dropped 7; count of bases not matched to a gene: 4. The germline gives CDR1 WSHSY, CDR2 SAAADI. This CDR3 comprises 13 residues. CDR3 sequence: CASRQGVTEKLFF. DNA for the CDR3: TGCGCCAGCAGACAGGGGGTAACTGAAAAACTGTTTTTT.

The chain has TRBV28 and TRBJ2-3, with D possibly TRBD2 on 6 matching bases. Germline values: CDR1 MDHEN, CDR2 SYDVKM. This CDR3 has 17 amino acids. Trimming shortened V by 6 bases and J by 7 bases, and 26 bases separated the two germline ends. In DNA, the CDR3 is TGTGCCAGCAGCGAGTGGAGTCGGGGGAAGACTACTTATACGCAGTATTTT. This translates into CASSEWSRGKTTYTQYF.

This clone appeared a single time. Additional DNA sequences in this sample encode the identical CDR3. The rearrangement links TRBV28 to TRBJ1-5, with no clear D. Germline V gene sequence: CDR1 MDHEN, CDR2 SYDVKM. Trimming took off 3 bases at V and 0 bases at J, with 3 bases between the two ends. CDR3 size: 13 residues. The CDR3 loop is CASSLVSNQPQHF. Here the CDR3 DNA reads TGTGCCAGCAGTTTGGTTAGCAATCAGCCCCAGCATTTT.

J is TRBJ1-1 and V is TRBV5-3; D remains unclear. TRBV5-3 is labeled an ORF, and its function is uncertain. With 8 bases removed from V and 6 bases from J, the gap between germline ends came to 20 bases. The length of the CDR3 is 14 residues. The CDR3: CASSRKNGYAEAFF. The DNA of the CDR3 is TGTGCCAGCAGCCGTAAGAACGGGTACGCTGAAGCTTTCTTT.

This clone is a singleton in its sample. This sequence joins TRBV28 and TRBJ1-4; TRBD1 matches 10 bases. V gave up 5 bases and J gave up 1 base; unmatched junction bases: 1. The CDR3 runs 15 residues. The germline V gene encodes CDR1 MDHEN and CDR2 SYDVKM. The CDR3: CASSGQGGTNEKLFF. Here the CDR3 DNA reads TGTGCCAGCAGTGGACAGGGGGGAACTAATGAAAAACTGTTTTTT.

The chain carries TRBV9 and TRBJ2-7, with 8 bases lining up with TRBD2. The CDR3 loop spans 15 amino acids. Germline V gives CDR1 SGDLS, CDR2 YYNGEE. V shed 0 bases, J shed 7 bases, and the junction held 9 bases outside the gene matches. Here the CDR3 reads CASSVEASGPREQYF. For the CDR3, the DNA is TGTGCCAGCAGCGTAGAGGCTAGCGGGCCCCGGGAGCAGTACTTC.

The CDR3 nucleotides read TGTGCCAGCACCAATGGGGGGATCGGGCCCCATGGCTACACCTTC. It is translated as CASTNGGIGPHGYTF. The chain is built from TRBV5-4 and TRBJ1-2; possible D gene TRBD1, 5 bases. This CDR3 has 15 amino acids. Germline V gives CDR1 SGHNT, CDR2 YYREEE (reference sequence). The germline V and J ends were trimmed by 6 bases and 6 bases, with 21 bases remaining between them.

CDR3 DNA sequence: TGTGCCAGCAGCTTAGAGGTCGTCGGGGGCGTAGGCTACACCTTC. Translating gives CASSLEVVGGVGYTF. The chain has TRBV7-9 and TRBJ1-2; D might be TRBD1 (6 bases). Germline CDR1 reads SEHNR; CDR2 reads FQNEAQ (reference sequence). Deletions cut 1 base from V and 8 bases from J, with 17 bases between. The CDR3 has 15 residues.

As concerns this clone: This specimen includes other DNA sequences encoding the same CDR3. V and J are TRBV2 and TRBJ2-3; possible D gene TRBD2, 5 bases. The CDR3 runs to 15 residues. Germline V lookup: CDR1 SNHLY, CDR2 FYNNEI. V dropped 3 bases and J dropped 0 bases, with 10 bases sitting between them. The chain's CDR3 is CASSERRGSTDTQYF. In DNA, the CDR3 is TGTGCCAGCAGTGAGAGACGGGGTAGCACAGATACGCAGTATTTT.

J is TRBJ2-3 and V is TRBV5-4, with D perhaps TRBD1 (5 bases). Germline lookup yields CDR1 SGHNT and CDR2 YYREEE (reference sequence). The CDR3 spans 14 residues. The V end lost 1 base, the J end lost 2 bases, and 8 bases lay between the germline ends. CDR3 sequence: CASSLKGYTDTQYF. CDR3 in DNA: TGTGCCAGCAGCTTGAAGGGGTACACAGATACGCAGTATTTT.

CDR3 in DNA: TGTGCCAGCAGCTTTATTAGGACAGCGAGTTACGAGCAGTACTTC. Amino acid sequence: CASSFIRTASYEQYF. This rearrangement joins TRBV11-2 to TRBJ2-7; TRBD1 is a possible D gene (6 bases). The ends were cut back, 3 bases at V and 4 bases at J, with 16 bases in the middle. This CDR3 has 15 residues. The germline CDR1 and CDR2 sequences are SGHAT and FQNNGV.

This chain joins TRBV9 and TRBJ2-5; 10 bases line up with TRBD2. Germline assignment: CDR1 SGDLS and CDR2 YYNGEE. The CDR3 runs 15 residues. Trimming cost V 3 bases and J 2 bases; bases outside gene matches: 4. The CDR3 nucleotides read TGTGCCAGCAGCGAAGGACTAGCGGAACAAGAGACCCAGTACTTC. It encodes CASSEGLAEQETQYF.

The genes are TRBV6-5 and TRBJ2-7; TRBD1 agrees at 9 bases. V lost 0 bases and J lost 12; bases outside the gene matches: 9. There are 14 residues in the CDR3. Germline-derived CDR1 and CDR2 are MNHEY and SVGAGI. CDR3 DNA sequence: TGTGCCAGCAGTTACTCGGGACAGGGCAGGTTCGCGTACTTC. Amino acids: CASSYSGQGRFAYF.

This clone came up once. The chain combines TRBV28 with TRBJ1-1, with unresolved D. The CDR3 is 16 amino acids. Germline assignment: CDR1 MDHEN and CDR2 SYDVKM. With 6 bases removed from V and 0 bases from J, the gap between germline ends came to 17 bases. The CDR3 DNA reads as TGTGCCAGCAGGCTTATCCCCGGGTCTCTGAACACTGAAGCTTTCTTT. Its translation is CASRLIPGSLNTEAFF.

The chain joins TRBV28 to TRBJ1-4; 8 bases agree with TRBD1. The germline V gene encodes CDR1 MDHEN and CDR2 SYDVKM. The CDR3 runs to 16 residues. J gave up 8 bases and V 4 bases, and 12 bases lay outside the gene matches. Written as DNA, the CDR3 is TGTGCCAGCAGTTCCCTAGGACAGGGTAGGGAGGAAAAACTGTTTTTT. Protein: CASSSLGQGREEKLFF. Full variable domain (rest looked up from reference TRBV28 and TRBJ1-4): DVKVTQSSRYLVKRTGEKVFLECVQDMDHENMFWYRQDPGLGLRLIYFSYDVKMKEKGDIPEGYSVSREKKERFSLILESASTNQTSMYLCASSSLGQGREEKLFFGSGTQLSVL.

The chain couples TRBV10-1 to TRBJ1-5, with unresolved D. In germline, CDR1 is WNHNN, CDR2 SYGVQD (reference sequence). Deletions cut 3 bases from V and 2 bases from J, with 5 bases between. The CDR3 is 13 amino acids. The CDR3 sequence: CASSDGGNQPQHF. CDR3 bases: TGCGCCAGCAGTGATGGCGGCAATCAGCCCCAGCATTTT.

This sequence joins TRBV27 and TRBJ1-1; 8 nucleotides match TRBD1. This CDR3 has 17 residues. With 5 bases clipped from V and 0 bases from J, the junction kept 11 bases outside the gene matches. The germline V gene has CDR1 MNHEY and CDR2 SMNVEV (reference sequence). CDR3 nucleotide sequence: TGTGCCAGCAGTGAATCGACAGGGGTCGATTTGAACACTGAAGCTTTCTTT. Residues: CASSESTGVDLNTEAFF.

CDR3 amino acids: CASSLPGLAVYEQYF. The CDR3, as DNA: TGTGCCAGCAGCTTACCGGGACTAGCGGTCTACGAGCAGTACTTC. The chain carries TRBV7-2 and TRBJ2-7, with 11 bases aligning to TRBD2. V dropped 2 bases and J dropped 3; count of bases not matched to a gene: 3. This CDR3 region has 15 residues. In germline, CDR1 is SGHTA, CDR2 FQGNSA. Supplemented by reference TRBV7-2 and TRBJ2-7, the full variable domain reads GAGVSQSPSNKVTEKGKDVELRCDPISGHTALYWYRQSLGQGLEFLIYFQGNSAPDKSGLPSDRFSAERTGGSVSTLTIQRTQQEDSAVYLCASSLPGLAVYEQYFGPGTRLTVT.

The gene calls are TRBV19 and TRBJ2-7, with TRBD1 as a possible D gene (6 bases). Germline V gene data show CDR1 as LNHDA and CDR2 as SQIVND (reference sequence). The CDR3 consists of 13 residues. Trimming stripped 8 bases from V and 6 bases from J, with 17 bases between. The CDR3 is CASGGQLLSEQYF. In DNA, the CDR3 is TGTGCCAGTGGTGGACAGCTTCTCTCCGAGCAGTACTTC.

V usage is TRBV18 and J usage is TRBJ1-2, with no clear D. Deletions cut 3 bases from V and 8 bases from J, with 13 bases between. Germline CDR1 KGHSH, CDR2 LQKENI. The length of the CDR3 is 13 residues. CDR3 sequence (DNA): TGTGCCAGCTCACCGGCAGCGGCCCGGGGCTACACCTTC. Amino acids: CASSPAAARGYTF.

This clone has just a few counts. V is TRBV5-4 and J is TRBJ1-3; 9 nucleotides line up with TRBD1. Germline assignment: CDR1 SGHNT and CDR2 YYREEE (reference sequence). V shed 3 bases, J shed 4 bases, and the junction held 5 bases outside the gene matches. There are 15 residues in the CDR3. In DNA, the CDR3 is TGTGCCAGCAGCTCACAGGGGGCGGCGGGAAACACCATATATTTT. This encodes CASSSQGAAGNTIYF. The whole variable domain, filled in from reference TRBV5-4 and TRBJ1-3, reads ETGVTQSPTHLIKTRGQQVTLRCSSQSGHNTVSWYQQALGQGPQFIFQYYREEENGRGNFPPRFSGLQFPNYSSELNVNALELDDSALYLCASSSQGAAGNTIYFGEGSWLTVV.

V gene TRBV10-3 combines with J gene TRBJ1-2, with D uncertain. CDR3 length equals 13 residues. V gave up 4 bases and J gave up 4 bases, with 10 bases separating them. CDR1 is ENHRY and CDR2 is SYGVKD in the germline V gene. CDR3 coding DNA: TGTGCCATCAGTGTGGAGACCGCCTATGGCTACACCTTC. Residues: CAISVETAYGYTF.

This clone was seen a handful of times. The chain joins TRBV28 to TRBJ1-2; maybe TRBD1 (5 bases). With 6 bases removed from V and 4 bases from J, the gap between germline ends came to 12 bases. Germline V gene lookup returns CDR1 MDHEN and CDR2 SYDVKM. This CDR3 is 13 amino acids long. The CDR3 sequence is CASSNPDSYGYTF. Written as DNA, the CDR3 is TGTGCCAGCAGCAACCCTGACAGCTATGGCTACACCTTC.